This is a list of T cell receptor beta chains from one sample in a study of T-cell memory formation after mild COVID-19. One entry per CDR3 protein, called by TCRdb with MiXCR from the 5' RACE reads. The sample lists roughly 190,000 distinct CDR3 sequences, around 16% occurring once. Material for sequencing was PBMCs or a T cell subset sorted from them (not recorded which). The receptors were sampled from an adult woman who had mild COVID-19 (a few samples of this study predate the infection). Cell type and time point are not known. Each CDR3 is given without its conserved first and last residue.

j_call v_call cdr3_aa
TRBJ1-5 TRBV7-8 ASSLGTGGTQPQH
TRBJ1-2 TRBV7-9 ASSFLPNGYGYT
TRBJ1-5 TRBV7-9 ASSSLNQPQH
TRBJ2-1 TRBV12-3/TRBV12-4 ASSLAGGPYNEQF
TRBJ2-5 TRBV29-1 SGLSYQETQY
TRBJ1-1 TRBV12-3/TRBV12-4 ASSLAADMNTEAF
TRBJ2-3 TRBV4-2 ASSLRGLAGGRLTDTQY
TRBJ1-2 TRBV6-5 ASSFRGLKGGYT
TRBJ2-1 TRBV7-7 ASMKGGSHNEQF
TRBJ2-1 TRBV7-2 ASTPGGGVYNEQF
TRBJ2-5 TRBV5-1 ASSLEASGEETQY
TRBJ2-3 TRBV25-1 ASTGLRTDTQY
TRBJ1-2 TRBV12-3/TRBV12-4 AVNPPEDRNYGYT
TRBJ1-5 TRBV12-3/TRBV12-4 ASSQTTGVDQPQH
TRBJ2-1 TRBV5-1 ASSRPGQGKYNEQF
TRBJ2-5 TRBV4-1 ASSQDPPAGARETQY
TRBJ1-1 TRBV20-1 SAREQGAAYTEAF
TRBJ2-2 TRBV7-8 ASSFTAGQNTGELF
TRBJ2-7 TRBV5-1 ASSLGGYYEQY
TRBJ2-2 TRBV4-1 ASRRTGGTGELF
TRBJ1-4 TRBV5-1 ASSLDNEKLF
TRBJ2-7 TRBV29-1 SAYGTGSSYEQY
TRBJ2-5 TRBV5-1 ASSLDQRRGETQY
TRBJ2-1 TRBV5-1 ASSSDGVHEQF
TRBJ2-7 TRBV5-1 ASSSQTGDEQY
TRBJ2-7 TRBV24-1 ATSDPASGRGEQY
TRBJ2-1 TRBV19 ASSKVAGSYNEQF
TRBJ1-1 TRBV5-1 ASSQSADRLNTEAF